This T cell receptor (beta chain) appears in the sequencing data of a study of blood T cell repertoires in COVID-19. Across the study: Researchers got acute and convalescent COVID-19 samples from the United States, Italy and Spain.

With 4 bases clipped from V and 2 bases from J, the junction kept 5 bases outside the gene matches. This CDR3 is 16 amino acids long. CDR1 and CDR2 (germline): SGHTA, FQGNSA. Under the authors' procedure: By means of reference gene primer amplification, nucleated cell counts were estimated. Clones were sequenced by immunoSEQ multiplex PCR, and TCRdb holds only the in-frame ones, with some missing. V and J calls and clone size are those listed in that table; D and trimming were worked out from the DNA. The sample carries 120,000 or so clones, around four fifths recorded once. Sequencing used peripheral blood. The clonotype comes from a human donor in a cohort sampled during active COVID-19. V usage is TRBV7-2 and J usage is TRBJ2-3, with 11 nucleotides matching TRBD2. The CDR3 reads CASSSLAGGYTDTQYF. The CDR3 region has the DNA TGTGCCAGCAGCTCTCTAGCGGGGGGATACACAGATACGCAGTATTTT.